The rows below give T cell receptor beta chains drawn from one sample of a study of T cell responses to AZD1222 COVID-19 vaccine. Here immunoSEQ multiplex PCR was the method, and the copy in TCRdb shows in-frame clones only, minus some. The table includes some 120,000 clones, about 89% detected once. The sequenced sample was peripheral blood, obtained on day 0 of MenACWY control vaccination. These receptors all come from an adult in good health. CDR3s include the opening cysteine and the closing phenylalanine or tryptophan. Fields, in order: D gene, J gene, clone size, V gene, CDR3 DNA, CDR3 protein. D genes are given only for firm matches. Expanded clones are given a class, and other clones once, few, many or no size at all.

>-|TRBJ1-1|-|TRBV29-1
TGCAGCGCCCGAAGAGGGGCCAGTGAGAACACTGAAGCTTTCTTT
CSARRGASENTEAFF
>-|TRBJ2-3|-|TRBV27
TGTGCCAGCAGTTTGACAGGTAGCACAGATACGCAGTATTTT
CASSLTGSTDTQYF
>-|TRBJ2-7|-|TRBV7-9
TGTGCCAGCAGCTTAGGGGCCGAGCAGTACTTC
CASSLGAEQYF
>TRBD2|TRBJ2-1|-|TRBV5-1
TGCGCCAGCAGCTTTGGGACTAGCGGGATTAGTTCCTACAATGAGCAGTTCTTC
CASSFGTSGISSYNEQFF
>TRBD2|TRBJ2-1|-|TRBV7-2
TGTGCCAGCAGCTTACTAGCGGGAATTCTGGATGAGCAGTTCTTC
CASSLLAGILDEQFF
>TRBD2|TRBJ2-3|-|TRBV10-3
TGTGCCATCAGCCAAACTAGCGGGAGGACAGATACGCAGTATTTT
CAISQTSGRTDTQYF
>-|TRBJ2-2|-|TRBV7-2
TGTGCCAGCAGCTTAGGAGGTTTTGGCGGGGAGCTGTTTTTT
CASSLGGFGGELFF
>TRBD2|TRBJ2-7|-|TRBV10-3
TGTGCCATCAGTGAAGGTCAAGGACTAGCGTACGAGCAGTACTTC
CAISEGQGLAYEQYF
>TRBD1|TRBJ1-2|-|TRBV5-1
TGCGCCAGCAGCTTGGACGGACAGGGAGACTATGGCTACACCTTC
CASSLDGQGDYGYTF
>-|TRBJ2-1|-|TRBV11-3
TGTGCCAGCAGCTTAGATCGGTCCTACAATGAGCAGTTCTTC
CASSLDRSYNEQFF
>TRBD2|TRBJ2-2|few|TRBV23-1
TGCGCCATCCTCCAAGGACTAGCGGGAGAGGGGACCGGGGAGCTGTTTTTT
CAILQGLAGEGTGELFF
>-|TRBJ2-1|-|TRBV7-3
TGTGCCAGCAGCTTAAGTCTGGGGGAGCAGTTCTTC
CASSLSLGEQFF
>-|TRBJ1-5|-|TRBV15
TGTGCCACCAGCCTCAGATACAATCAGCCCCAGCATTTT
CATSLRYNQPQHF
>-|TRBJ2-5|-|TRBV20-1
TGCAGTGCTAGCGGGCAAGAGACCCAGTACTTC
CSASGQETQYF
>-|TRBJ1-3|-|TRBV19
TGTGCCAGTAGTATACCGGGTCGCTCTGGAAACACCATATATTTT
CASSIPGRSGNTIYF
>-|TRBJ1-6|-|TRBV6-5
TGTGCCAGCAGTTACCAGTATTCTTCTTATAATTCACCCCTCCACTTT
CASSYQYSSYNSPLHF
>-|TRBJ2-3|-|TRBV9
TGTGCCAGCAGCGTCGTCAGTGGAAGCACAGATACGCAGTATTTT
CASSVVSGSTDTQYF
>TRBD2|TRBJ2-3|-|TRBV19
TGTGCCAGTAGCGGAGGCGGGAGGGGAACAGATACGCAGTATTTT
CASSGGGRGTDTQYF
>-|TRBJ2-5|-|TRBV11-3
TGTGCCAGCAGCTTAGTGGGAGAGACCCAGTACTTC
CASSLVGETQYF
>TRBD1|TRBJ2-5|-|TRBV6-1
TGTGCCAGCAGTATGCAAAAGGGACAGGCGGTGACCCAGTACTTC
CASSMQKGQAVTQYF
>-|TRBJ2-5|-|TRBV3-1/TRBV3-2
TGTGCCAGCAGCTTTCTTGGGGTGGAGACCCAGTACTTC
CASSFLGVETQYF
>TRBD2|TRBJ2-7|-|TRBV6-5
TGTGCCAGCAGCCGGCAGCGGGAGGGGCCCTACGAGCAGTACTTC
CASSRQREGPYEQYF
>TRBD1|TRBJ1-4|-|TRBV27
TGTGCCAGCACCAAACGGACAGGGGAAAAACTGTTTTTT
CASTKRTGEKLFF
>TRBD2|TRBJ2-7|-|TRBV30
TGTGCCTGGAGCCGAAACCCCGGGGGGGCCGGCGAGCAGTACTTC
CAWSRNPGGAGEQYF
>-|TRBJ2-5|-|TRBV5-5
TGTGCCAGCAGCTTCACCGGGACACTTACCTTGTCGTGGGAGACCCAGTACTTC
CASSFTGTLTLSWETQYF
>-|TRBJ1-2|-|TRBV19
TGTGCCAGCAGGATAAACCGTAACTATGGCTACACCTTC
CASRINRNYGYTF
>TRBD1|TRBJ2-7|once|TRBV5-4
TGTGCCAGCAGCCATGGACCGGGACAGGGATACGAGCAGTACTTC
CASSHGPGQGYEQYF
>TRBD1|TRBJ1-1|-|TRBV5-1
TGCGCCAGCAGCGGCGACAGGGATTACACTGAAGCTTTCTTT
CASSGDRDYTEAFF
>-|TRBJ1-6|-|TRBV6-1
TGTGCCAGCAGTGAAGGGAGCAGGGGAAATTCACCCCTCCACTTT
CASSEGSRGNSPLHF
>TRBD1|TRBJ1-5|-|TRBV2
TGTGCCAGCAGTCTAGGAGGGGGCTGGCAGCCCCAGCATTTT
CASSLGGGWQPQHF
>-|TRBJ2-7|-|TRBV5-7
TGTGCCAGCAGCATGCAAGACGACAGGTCCTACGAGCAGTACTTC
CASSMQDDRSYEQYF
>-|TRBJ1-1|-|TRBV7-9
TGTGCCAGCAGCTTAGTAATCGGGGCCACTGAAGCTTTCTTT
CASSLVIGATEAFF
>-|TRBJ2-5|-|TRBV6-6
TGTGCCAGCAGTCCTGACAGGGGAGGGCAAGAGACCCAGTACTTC
CASSPDRGGQETQYF
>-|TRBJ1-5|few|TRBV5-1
TGCGCCAGCAGCTTGGAAGGGAGCGGCAATCAGCCCCAGCATTTT
CASSLEGSGNQPQHF
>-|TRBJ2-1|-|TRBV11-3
TGTGCCAGCACCCCCCCGGACGCCGGCAATGAGCAGTTCTTC
CASTPPDAGNEQFF
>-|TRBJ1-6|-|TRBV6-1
TGTGCCAGCAGTGAACTCGTCGACCGAAATAATTCACCCCTCCACTTT
CASSELVDRNNSPLHF
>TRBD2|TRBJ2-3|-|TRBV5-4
TGTGCCAGCAGCAAACTAGCGGGCACAGATACGCAGTATTTT
CASSKLAGTDTQYF
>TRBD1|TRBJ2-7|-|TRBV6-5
TGTGCCAGCAGTTACAGGGACAGGGGCCAATACGAGCAGTACTTC
CASSYRDRGQYEQYF
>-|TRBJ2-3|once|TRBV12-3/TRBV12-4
TGTGCCAGCAGTTTAATCACAGATACGCAGTATTTT
CASSLITDTQYF
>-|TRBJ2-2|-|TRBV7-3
TGTGCCAGCAGCCCAAATTCCCGGTTCACGGGGGACACCGGGGAGCTGTTTTTT
CASSPNSRFTGDTGELFF
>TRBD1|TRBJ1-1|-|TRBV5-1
TGCGCCAGCAGCAGCACAGGGGGCGAATACACTGAAGCTTTCTTT
CASSSTGGEYTEAFF
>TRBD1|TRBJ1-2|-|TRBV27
TGTGCCAGCAGTACCCGGACAGGGGGCAACTATGGCTACACCTTC
CASSTRTGGNYGYTF